A selection of T cell receptor beta chains follows, all from one sample in a study of blood T cell repertoires in COVID-19. Profiled with immunoSEQ multiplex PCR; TCRdb holds only in-frame clones, not every one. The sample contains roughly 300,000 clones, 70% to 85% of which appear only once. The sample was peripheral blood. These receptors were obtained from a human donor with COVID-19, enrolled during active disease. The donor label of this sample is uncertain. The CDR3 runs from the conserved cysteine through the conserved F or W. Each record gives: clone size, V gene, J gene, CDR3 length, D gene, CDR3 DNA, CDR3 protein. D genes are given only for firm matches. Size is stated for part of the rows, as once, few or many counts, or as a class when the clone is expanded.

clone size: few; V gene: TRBV28; J gene: TRBJ1-5; CDR3 length: 13; D gene: TRBD1; CDR3 DNA: TGTGCCAGCAGTCCCGACAGGGTTCAGCCCCAGCATTTT; CDR3 protein: CASSPDRVQPQHF
clone size: NA; V gene: TRBV6-5; J gene: TRBJ2-1; CDR3 length: 14; D gene: TRBD2; CDR3 DNA: TGTGCCAGCGCGTCTAGCGGCCCGTACAATGAGCAGTTCTTC; CDR3 protein: CASASSGPYNEQFF
clone size: NA; V gene: TRBV6-6; J gene: TRBJ1-2; CDR3 length: 13; D gene: TRBD1; CDR3 DNA: TGTGCCAGCAGTTCCGACAGGGGCTATGGCTACACCTTC; CDR3 protein: CASSSDRGYGYTF
clone size: NA; V gene: TRBV6-2/TRBV6-3; J gene: TRBJ2-1; CDR3 length: 16; D gene: TRBD2; CDR3 DNA: TGTGCCAGCAGTTCGGGGAGGACTAGCGGCTACAATGAGCAGTTCTTC; CDR3 protein: CASSSGRTSGYNEQFF
clone size: NA; V gene: TRBV3-1/TRBV3-2; J gene: TRBJ2-3; CDR3 length: 16; D gene: TRBD2; CDR3 DNA: TGTGCCAGCAGCCTTTTAGCGGGAGCGGGCACAGATACGCAGTATTTT; CDR3 protein: CASSLLAGAGTDTQYF
clone size: NA; V gene: TRBV5-1; J gene: TRBJ2-6; CDR3 length: 17; D gene: TRBD1; CDR3 DNA: TGCGCCAGCAGCTTGACAGGGGGTGGCTCTGGGGCCAACGTCCTGACTTTC; CDR3 protein: CASSLTGGGSGANVLTF
clone size: NA; V gene: TRBV27; J gene: TRBJ2-6; CDR3 length: 16; D gene: NA; CDR3 DNA: TGTGCCAGCAGTTTACCCGACTACTCTGGGGCCAACGTCCTGACTTTC; CDR3 protein: CASSLPDYSGANVLTF
clone size: NA; V gene: TRBV19; J gene: TRBJ1-1; CDR3 length: 14; D gene: NA; CDR3 DNA: TGTGCCAGTAGTACCAGTGCGGATTGGACTGAAGCTTTCTTT; CDR3 protein: CASSTSADWTEAFF
clone size: NA; V gene: TRBV19; J gene: TRBJ1-4; CDR3 length: 16; D gene: NA; CDR3 DNA: TGTGCCACCTCGTCGCCGGGGGGCGACGAAAGTGAAAAACTGTTTTTT; CDR3 protein: CATSSPGGDESEKLFF
clone size: NA; V gene: TRBV4-2; J gene: TRBJ1-3; CDR3 length: 17; D gene: NA; CDR3 DNA: TGTGCCAGCAGCCAAGTTCGGTTCGGGAGCTCTGGAAACACCATATATTTT; CDR3 protein: CASSQVRFGSSGNTIYF
clone size: few; V gene: TRBV7-2; J gene: TRBJ1-5; CDR3 length: 15; D gene: TRBD1; CDR3 DNA: TGTGCCAGCAGCCAAGGGGCAGGGGGAGGTCAGCCCCAGCATTTT; CDR3 protein: CASSQGAGGGQPQHF
clone size: NA; V gene: TRBV5-1; J gene: TRBJ2-2; CDR3 length: 17; D gene: TRBD1; CDR3 DNA: TGCGCCAGCAGCTTGGAGCTACAGGGGGTTTACACCGGGGAGCTGTTTTTT; CDR3 protein: CASSLELQGVYTGELFF
clone size: NA; V gene: TRBV6-6; J gene: TRBJ1-1; CDR3 length: 15; D gene: TRBD1; CDR3 DNA: TGTGCCAGCACACAGGGGAGCTTGGGGAACACTGAAGCTTTCTTT; CDR3 protein: CASTQGSLGNTEAFF
clone size: many; V gene: TRBV30; J gene: TRBJ1-2; CDR3 length: 13; D gene: TRBD1; CDR3 DNA: TGTGCCTGGAGTCGGGACAGACCTTATGGCTACACCTTC; CDR3 protein: CAWSRDRPYGYTF
clone size: NA; V gene: TRBV7-3; J gene: TRBJ1-1; CDR3 length: 13; D gene: NA; CDR3 DNA: TGTGCCAGCAGGGCAGGAGGGAACACTGAAGCTTTCTTT; CDR3 protein: CASRAGGNTEAFF
clone size: NA; V gene: TRBV6-5; J gene: TRBJ2-1; CDR3 length: 15; D gene: TRBD2; CDR3 DNA: TGTGCCAGCAGTTCACCTCTAGGAGCGGGAGACGAGCAGTTCTTC; CDR3 protein: CASSSPLGAGDEQFF
clone size: few; V gene: TRBV5-1; J gene: TRBJ1-1; CDR3 length: 14; D gene: NA; CDR3 DNA: TGCGCCAGCACTAAGGCAGGGTGGGGCACTGAAGCTTTCTTT; CDR3 protein: CASTKAGWGTEAFF
clone size: NA; V gene: TRBV5-1; J gene: TRBJ2-5; CDR3 length: 14; D gene: NA; CDR3 DNA: TGCGCCAGCAGCCCAGCGGGTAGTAAAGAGACCCAGTACTTC; CDR3 protein: CASSPAGSKETQYF
clone size: NA; V gene: TRBV7-3; J gene: TRBJ1-3; CDR3 length: 16; D gene: NA; CDR3 DNA: TGTGCCAGCAGCTTAAGGCCCGCAGGACTTGGAAACACCATATATTTT; CDR3 protein: CASSLRPAGLGNTIYF
clone size: NA; V gene: TRBV30; J gene: TRBJ1-2; CDR3 length: 17; D gene: TRBD1; CDR3 DNA: TGTGCCTGGAGTACCGGGACAGGGGGTCCCTCTAACTATGGCTACACCTTC; CDR3 protein: CAWSTGTGGPSNYGYTF
clone size: NA; V gene: TRBV7-9; J gene: TRBJ1-1; CDR3 length: 14; D gene: TRBD1; CDR3 DNA: TGTGCCAGCAGTCAGAGGACAGGGTACACTGAAGCTTTCTTT; CDR3 protein: CASSQRTGYTEAFF
clone size: NA; V gene: TRBV5-6; J gene: TRBJ1-1; CDR3 length: 13; D gene: NA; CDR3 DNA: TGTGCCAGCAGCTCGGTAGGGAGAGATGAAGCTTTCTTT; CDR3 protein: CASSSVGRDEAFF
clone size: NA; V gene: TRBV9; J gene: TRBJ2-5; CDR3 length: 15; D gene: TRBD1; CDR3 DNA: TGTGCCAGCAGCGGAGGAGGACAGGGCAAAGAGACCCAGTACTTC; CDR3 protein: CASSGGGQGKETQYF
clone size: NA; V gene: TRBV3-1/TRBV3-2; J gene: TRBJ1-2; CDR3 length: 16; D gene: NA; CDR3 DNA: TGTGCCAGCAGCCAAGTCTTAAGGGGAAGAAGCTATGGCTACACCTTC; CDR3 protein: CASSQVLRGRSYGYTF
clone size: NA; V gene: TRBV19; J gene: TRBJ1-2; CDR3 length: 14; D gene: NA; CDR3 DNA: TGTGCCAGTAGAACCTTGACTATCAACTATGGCTACACCTTC; CDR3 protein: CASRTLTINYGYTF
clone size: NA; V gene: TRBV5-1; J gene: TRBJ2-1; CDR3 length: 17; D gene: TRBD2; CDR3 DNA: TGCGCCAGCAGCTTGCGGGGGGAGGGCCTCTTCGTCAGTGAGCAGTTCTTC; CDR3 protein: CASSLRGEGLFVSEQFF